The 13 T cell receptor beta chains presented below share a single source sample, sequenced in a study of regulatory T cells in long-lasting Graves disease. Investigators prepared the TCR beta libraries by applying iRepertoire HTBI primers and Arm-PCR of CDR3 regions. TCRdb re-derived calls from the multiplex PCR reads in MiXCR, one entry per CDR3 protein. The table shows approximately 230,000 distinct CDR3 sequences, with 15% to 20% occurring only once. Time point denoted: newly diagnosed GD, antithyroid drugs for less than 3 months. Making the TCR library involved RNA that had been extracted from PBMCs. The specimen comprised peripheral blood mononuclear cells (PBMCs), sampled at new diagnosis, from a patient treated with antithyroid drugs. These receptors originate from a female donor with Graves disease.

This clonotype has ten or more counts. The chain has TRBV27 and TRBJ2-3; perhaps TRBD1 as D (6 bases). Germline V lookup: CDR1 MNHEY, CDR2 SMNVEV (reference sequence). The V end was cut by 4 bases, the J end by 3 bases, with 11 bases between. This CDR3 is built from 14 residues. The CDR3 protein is CASSSAQGTDTQYF. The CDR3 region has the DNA TGTGCCAGCAGTTCCGCGCAGGGGACAGATACGCAGTATTTT.

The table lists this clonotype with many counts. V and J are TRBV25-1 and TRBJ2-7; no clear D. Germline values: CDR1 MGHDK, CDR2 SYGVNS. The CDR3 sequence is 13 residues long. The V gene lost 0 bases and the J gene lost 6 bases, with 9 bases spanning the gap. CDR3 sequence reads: CASSEYSQGEQYF. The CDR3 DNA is TGTGCCAGCAGTGAATATAGTCAAGGCGAGCAGTACTTC.

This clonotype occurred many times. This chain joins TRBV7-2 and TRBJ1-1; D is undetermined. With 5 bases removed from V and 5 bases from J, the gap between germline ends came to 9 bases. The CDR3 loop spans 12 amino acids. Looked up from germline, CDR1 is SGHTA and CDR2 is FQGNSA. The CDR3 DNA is TGTGCCAGCAGCCCCCGGACGACTGAAGCTTTCTTT. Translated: CASSPRTTEAFF.

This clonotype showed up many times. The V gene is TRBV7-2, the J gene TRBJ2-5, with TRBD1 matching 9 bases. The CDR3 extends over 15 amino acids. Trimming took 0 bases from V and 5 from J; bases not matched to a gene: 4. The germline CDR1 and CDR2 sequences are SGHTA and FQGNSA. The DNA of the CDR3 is TGTGCCAGCAGCTTAGCGTTCGGGACAGGGGAGACCCAGTACTTC. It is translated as CASSLAFGTGETQYF.

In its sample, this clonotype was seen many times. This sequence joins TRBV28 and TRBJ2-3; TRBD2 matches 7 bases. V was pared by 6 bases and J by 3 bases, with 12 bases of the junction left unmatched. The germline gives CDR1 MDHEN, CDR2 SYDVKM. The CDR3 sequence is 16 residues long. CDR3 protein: CASRPRTSYPTDTQYF. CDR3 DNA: TGTGCCAGCAGACCTAGGACTAGTTATCCGACAGATACGCAGTATTTT.

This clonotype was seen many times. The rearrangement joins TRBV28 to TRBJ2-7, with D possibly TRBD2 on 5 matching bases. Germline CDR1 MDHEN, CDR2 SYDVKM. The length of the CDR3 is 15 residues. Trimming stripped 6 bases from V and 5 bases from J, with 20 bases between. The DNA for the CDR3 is TGTGCCAGCAGCCTGAGCGGAGCCCTTTGGAACGAGCAGTACTTC. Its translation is CASSLSGALWNEQYF.

The CDR3 protein is CAWTGTLNTEAFF. In DNA form, the CDR3 reads TGTGCCTGGACCGGGACACTGAACACTGAAGCTTTCTTT. V gene TRBV30 combines with J gene TRBJ1-1, with D possibly matching TRBD1 (6 bases). V lost 4 bases and J lost 0, with 9 bases in between. The CDR3 has 13 residues. The germline gives CDR1 GTSNPN, CDR2 SVGIG (reference sequence).

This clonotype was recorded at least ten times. The DNA for the CDR3 is TGCAGCGTTGGGACAGGCTCCAACTATGGCTACACCTTC. Encoded protein: CSVGTGSNYGYTF. This chain uses TRBV29-1 with TRBJ1-2; 7 bases are shared with TRBD1. Germline CDR1 and CDR2: SQVTM and ANQGSEA. V shed 4 bases and J 2 bases; nucleotides not matched to a gene: 4. The length of the CDR3 is 13 residues. The full variable domain, rest sourced from reference TRBV29-1 and TRBJ1-2, is SAVISQKPSRDICQRGTSLTIQCQVDSQVTMMFWYRQQPGQSLTLIATANQGSEATYESGFVIDKFPISRPNLTFSTLTVSNMSPEDSSIYLCSVGTGSNYGYTFGSGTRLTVV.

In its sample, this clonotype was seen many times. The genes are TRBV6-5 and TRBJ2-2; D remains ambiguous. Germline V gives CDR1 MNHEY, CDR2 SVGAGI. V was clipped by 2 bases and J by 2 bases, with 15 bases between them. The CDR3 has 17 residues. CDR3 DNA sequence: TGTGCCAGCAGTTACCCCCCAGCGAGACCCAACACCGGGGAGCTGTTTTTT. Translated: CASSYPPARPNTGELFF.

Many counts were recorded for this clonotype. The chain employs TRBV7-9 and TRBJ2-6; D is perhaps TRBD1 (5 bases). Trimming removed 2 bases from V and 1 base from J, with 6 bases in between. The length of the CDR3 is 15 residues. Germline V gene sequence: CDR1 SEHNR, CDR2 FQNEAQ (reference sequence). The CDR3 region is CASSLRGSGANVLTF. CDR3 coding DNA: TGTGCCAGCAGCTTAAGGGGTTCTGGGGCCAACGTCCTGACTTTC.

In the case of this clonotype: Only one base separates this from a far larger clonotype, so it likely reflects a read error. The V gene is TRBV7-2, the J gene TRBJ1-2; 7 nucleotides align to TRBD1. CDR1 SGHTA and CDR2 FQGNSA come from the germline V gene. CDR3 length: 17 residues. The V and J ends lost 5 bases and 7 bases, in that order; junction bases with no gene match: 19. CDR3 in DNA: TGTGCCAGCAGCCCAGGGGGTCAGGCCTCAATATACTGTGGCTACACCTTC. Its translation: CASSPGGQASIYCGYTF.

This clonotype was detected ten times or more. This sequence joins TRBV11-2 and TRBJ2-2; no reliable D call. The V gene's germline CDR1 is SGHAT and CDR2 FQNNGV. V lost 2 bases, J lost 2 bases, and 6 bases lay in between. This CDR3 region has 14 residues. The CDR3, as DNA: TGTGCCAGCAGCTTATCCCTTAACACCGGGGAGCTGTTTTTT. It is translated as CASSLSLNTGELFF. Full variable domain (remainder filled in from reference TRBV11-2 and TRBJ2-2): EAGVAQSPRYKIIEKRQSVAFWCNPISGHATLYWYQQILGQGPKLLIQFQNNGVVDDSQLPKDRFSAERLKGVDSTLKIQPAKLEDSAVYLCASSLSLNTGELFFGEGSRLTVL.

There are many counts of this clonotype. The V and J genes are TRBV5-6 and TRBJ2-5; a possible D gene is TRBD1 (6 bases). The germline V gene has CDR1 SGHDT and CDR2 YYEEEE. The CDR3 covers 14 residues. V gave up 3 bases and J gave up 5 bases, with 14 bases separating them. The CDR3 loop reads CASSSGTTGETQYF. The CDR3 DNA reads TGTGCCAGCAGCTCCGGGACAACAGGGGAGACCCAGTACTTC.